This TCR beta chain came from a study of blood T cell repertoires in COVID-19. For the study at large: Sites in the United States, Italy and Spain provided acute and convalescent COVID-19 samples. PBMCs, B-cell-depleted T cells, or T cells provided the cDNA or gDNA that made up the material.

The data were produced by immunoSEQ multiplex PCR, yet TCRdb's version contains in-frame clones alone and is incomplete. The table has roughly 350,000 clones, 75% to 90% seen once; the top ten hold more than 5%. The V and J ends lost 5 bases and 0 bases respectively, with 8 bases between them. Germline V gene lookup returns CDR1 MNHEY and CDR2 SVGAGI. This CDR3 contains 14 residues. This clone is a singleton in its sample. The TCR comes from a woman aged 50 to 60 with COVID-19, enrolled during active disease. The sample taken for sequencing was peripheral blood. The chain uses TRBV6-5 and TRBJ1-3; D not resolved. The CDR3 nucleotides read TGTGCCAGCAGTAGTGCTAGCTCTGGAAACACCATATATTTT. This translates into CASSSASSGNTIYF.